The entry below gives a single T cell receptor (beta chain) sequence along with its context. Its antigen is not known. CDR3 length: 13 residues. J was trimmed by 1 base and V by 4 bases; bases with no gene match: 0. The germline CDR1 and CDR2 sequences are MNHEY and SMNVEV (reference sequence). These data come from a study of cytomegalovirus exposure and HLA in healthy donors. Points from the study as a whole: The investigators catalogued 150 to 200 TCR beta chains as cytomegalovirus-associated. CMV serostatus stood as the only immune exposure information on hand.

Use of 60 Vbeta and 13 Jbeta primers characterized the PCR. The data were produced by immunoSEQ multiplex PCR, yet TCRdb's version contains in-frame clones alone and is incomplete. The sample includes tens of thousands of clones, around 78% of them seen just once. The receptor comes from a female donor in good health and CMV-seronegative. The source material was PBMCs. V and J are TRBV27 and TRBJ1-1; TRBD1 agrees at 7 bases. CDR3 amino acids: CASSSGGNTEAFF. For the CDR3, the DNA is TGTGCCAGCAGTTCAGGGGGGAACACTGAAGCTTTCTTT.